This T cell receptor (beta chain) comes out of a study of control samples from healthy donors and cancer patients. CDR1 and CDR2 from the germline V gene are SQVTM and ANQGSEA. V was trimmed by 4 bases and J by 6 bases, leaving 9 bases between them. This CDR3 is built from 12 residues. Method: immunoSEQ multiplex PCR; TCRdb's copy keeps in-frame clones and lacks some. There are fewer than 30,000 clones in the sample; 65% to 90% occur only once, and roughly 6.3% lies in the top ten. The chain employs TRBV29-1 and TRBJ1-4, with D uncertain. The sample consisted of PBMCs. The sequence was collected from a woman aged 55-70 years with head and neck cancer. The chain's CDR3 is CSVVGVDEKLFF. CDR3 DNA sequence: TGCAGCGTTGTCGGAGTTGATGAAAAACTGTTTTTT.